This TCR beta chain was documented in a study of cytomegalovirus exposure and HLA in healthy donors. Study as a whole: Around 180 million T cells yielded 100 million to 130 million unique TCR beta sequences, as an earlier analysis found.

The CDR3 has 14 residues. Germline-derived CDR1 and CDR2 are LNHDA and SQIVND (reference sequence). The V and J ends lost 5 bases and 8 bases respectively, with 16 bases between them. PCR primers comprised 60 Vbeta and 13 Jbeta primers. TCRdb keeps only in-frame clones here, not all; method: immunoSEQ multiplex PCR. The sample holds around 80,000 clones, over 60% seen once. The chain combines TRBV19 with TRBJ1-5; D is undetermined. What was sequenced was PBMCs. The TCR was taken from a man aged 35-49 years in good health and CMV-seronegative. CDR3 amino acids: CASSAGPLGKPQHF. The CDR3 nucleotides are TGTGCCAGTAGTGCGGGCCCCCTAGGTAAGCCCCAGCATTTT.